The sequence of this TCR beta chain was determined in a study of CXCR3-negative and CXCR3-positive naive CD8 T cells (dated by TCRdb to 2018 to 2020). Background on the whole study: In total, some 140 million TRB reads were obtained, or roughly 1.5 +/- 0.3 million reads per library. Data from under 12 donors, pooled across two independent experiments, went into the diversity and physicochemical repertoire analyses. TRBV-TRBJ cluster analysis included naive subsets from about five donors and memory cells from 3 donors.

Sequencing instrument: NextSeq 550. The Human TCR Profiling Kit (MiLaboratory) was used to prepare UMI-labeled 5' RACE TRB cDNA libraries. cDNA synthesis used the entire amount of extracted RNA, and PCR amplification then used the entire amount of cDNA produced. Libraries were prepared in parallel with an identical number of PCR cycles. In the source study's methods: With a requirement of at least two reads per UMI, MIGEC and MiXCR extracted about 50,000 +/- 10,000 unique UMI-labeled TRB cDNA molecules per library. On average, approximately 40,000 +/- 10,000 functional in-frame TRB CDR3 nucleotide clonotypes lacking stop codons were found per library. After downsampling to 5000 UMI-labeled TRB molecules per sample, diversity metrics such as normalized Shannon-Wiener and Chao1 were calculated in VDJtools. VDJtools was used to calculate clonotype-size-weighted physicochemical properties of the central five CDR3 residues, namely interaction energy, strength, volume and Kidera factor 4. TCRdb reprocessed the public reads and reports one entry per CDR3 protein sequence, without DNA. The V and J calls follow TCRdb's processing rather than the paper's. The sample's own table lists 55,000 to 70,000 distinct CDR3 sequences. The top ten clones comprise about 25% of the sample.

Via the germline V gene, CDR1 is SQVTM and CDR2 ANQGSEA. The CDR3 contains 12 residues, cysteine and phenylalanine counted. No nucleotide data were recorded. Each CD8+ T cell subset was flow-sorted in triplicate, and approximately 280,000 cells per subset were placed directly into RLT lysis buffer. Peripheral blood mononuclear cells were isolated from buffy coats by standard density gradient centrifugation. Total RNA was extracted from sorted cells using an RNeasy Mini Kit. Turning to this clonotype: Its antigen specificity is not known.

Results and caveats for the whole study, not just this receptor: Comparably high repertoire diversity was found in both naive subsets, whereas much lower repertoire diversity was found in memory CD8+ T cells. Because surface CD5, which is linked to self-reactivity in mice, was comparable between the naive subsets, TCR interaction strength was also inferred from TRB CDR3 physicochemical properties. Because CXCR3 expression was partially decreased after cryopreservation, freshly isolated PBMCs were used for most assays. TRBV-TRBJ usage was similar between naive CXCR3-negative and CXCR3-positive cells from the same donor, while memory cells showed distinct patterns.

The receptor chain draws on TRBV29-1 and TRBJ2-7. What was sequenced was memory CD8+ T cells from blood. The cell subset or site label here, explained by the study, means: conventional CD8+ memory T cells (TMEM), sorted as controls. This clonotype was sampled from a human donor in good health. Some clones in this sample may be carry-over from other donors' samples. The CDR3 reads as follows: CSVDSTEHEQYF.